These 21 T cell receptor beta chains originate from one sample sequenced in a study of cytomegalovirus exposure and HLA in healthy donors. Researchers ran the PCR with 60 Vbeta and 13 Jbeta primers. Produced via immunoSEQ multiplex PCR; TCRdb's table is partial and in-frame only. This repertoire shows more than 95,000 clones, less than 85% found once; its top ten account for approximately 5%. Sequencing used PBMCs. These receptors were obtained from a woman between 18 and 30 years old in good health and CMV-seropositive.

The CDR3 spells CAWSEPGLAGTYEQYF. The DNA for the CDR3 is TGTGCCTGGAGCGAACCAGGACTAGCGGGAACCTACGAGCAGTACTTC. V gene TRBV30 combines with J gene TRBJ2-7, with 12 bases that match TRBD2. The CDR3 consists of 16 residues. With 3 bases clipped from V and 2 bases from J, the junction kept 8 bases outside the gene matches. In germline, CDR1 is GTSNPN, CDR2 SVGIG (reference sequence).

This clone appeared a few times. The chain links TRBV5-1 to TRBJ1-2; possible D gene TRBD1, 6 bases. The CDR3 consists of 15 residues. Germline values: CDR1 SGHRS, CDR2 YFSETQ. V was cut by 4 bases and J by 3 bases, with 16 bases left in between. Written as DNA, the CDR3 is TGCGCCAGCAGCAGGGGATCAGGGGCACACTATGGCTACACCTTC. Its translation is CASSRGSGAHYGYTF.

The rearrangement links TRBV25-1 to TRBJ2-6; D perhaps matches TRBD1 (6 bases). Trimming removed 2 bases at V and 0 bases at J, with 14 bases between. There are 18 residues in the CDR3. Germline values: CDR1 MGHDK, CDR2 SYGVNS. The CDR3 DNA sequence: TGTGCCAGCAGTGAAACTACAGGGATAAGCTCTGGGGCCAACGTCCTGACTTTC. It translates to CASSETTGISSGANVLTF.

CDR3 sequence reads: CASSGPGTSGNPETQYF. CDR3 nucleotide sequence: TGCGCCAGCAGCGGTCCCGGGACTAGCGGGAATCCAGAGACCCAGTACTTC. The rearrangement uses TRBV4-1 and TRBJ2-5; TRBD2 matches 13 bases. V dropped 5 bases and J dropped 4; count of bases not matched to a gene: 10. CDR3 size: 17 residues. Germline V gene data show CDR1 as MGHRA and CDR2 as YSYEKL.

This clone has more than one count but fewer than ten. The chain couples TRBV4-1 to TRBJ1-1; TRBD1 agrees at 10 bases. Trimming removed 1 base from V and 5 bases from J; junction bases left unmatched: 4. Per the germline V gene, CDR1 is MGHRA and CDR2 is YSYEKL. This CDR3 has 15 amino acids. CDR3 in DNA: TGCGCCAGCAGCCAAGGTTGGACAGGGGGAACTGAAGCTTTCTTT. Its translation: CASSQGWTGGTEAFF.

This sequence joins TRBV19 and TRBJ1-1; 9 nucleotides agree with TRBD1. Germline trimming cut 8 bases from V and 1 base from J; bases unmatched to any gene: 2. CDR3 length: 13 amino acids. Germline V CDR1 and CDR2: LNHDA, SQIVND (reference sequence). The CDR3 sequence is CASQGQGNTEAFF. The CDR3 DNA is TGTGCCAGTCAGGGACAGGGGAACACTGAAGCTTTCTTT.

The gene calls are TRBV30 and TRBJ1-1; D is unclear. The CDR3 length is 13 residues. Between the trimmed V and J ends, which lost 4 bases and 2 bases, there was a span of 11 bases. Per germline, CDR1 GTSNPN and CDR2 SVGIG (reference sequence). CDR3 nucleotides: TGTGCCTGGACCCTAGAAAGCAACACTGAAGCTTTCTTT. Protein sequence: CAWTLESNTEAFF.

The J gene is TRBJ2-7, the V gene TRBV2; D gene unclear. Trimming pared 5 bases from V and 0 bases from J, leaving 8 bases between. Germline V lookup: CDR1 SNHLY, CDR2 FYNNEI. The CDR3 length is 13 residues. The CDR3 bases are TGTGCCAGCAGTAACAGAGACTCCTACGAGCAGTACTTC. It yields the protein CASSNRDSYEQYF.

This clone was observed a handful of times. The chain carries TRBV2 and TRBJ2-7, with D perhaps matching TRBD1 (6 bases). V lost 6 bases and J lost 1, with 10 bases in between. Germline V lookup: CDR1 SNHLY, CDR2 FYNNEI. CDR3 length: 13 amino acids. CDR3 loop: CASSYRASYEQYF. DNA for the CDR3: TGTGCCAGCAGCTACAGGGCATCCTACGAGCAGTACTTC.

About this clone itself: This sample also contains other DNA sequences that code for the same CDR3. The rearrangement links TRBV2 to TRBJ2-5, with D perhaps matching TRBD1 (5 bases). CDR1 SNHLY and CDR2 FYNNEI come from the germline V gene. The CDR3 is 12 amino acids. Trimming took 6 bases from V and 5 from J, leaving 10 bases between them. The CDR3, as DNA: TGTGCCAGCAGAGGGGTCGGGGAGACCCAGTACTTC. Amino acid sequence: CASRGVGETQYF. Drawing the rest from reference TRBV2 and TRBJ2-5, the complete variable domain is EPEVTQTPSHQVTQMGQEVILRCVPISNHLYFYWYRQILGQKVEFLVSFYNNEISEKSEIFDDQFSVERPDGSNFTLKIRSTKLEDSAMYFCASRGVGETQYFGPGTRLLVL.

The V call is TRBV5-1, the J call TRBJ1-5; 8 positions match TRBD1. The germline V gene has CDR1 SGHRS and CDR2 YFSETQ. The CDR3 is 15 residues long. J was trimmed by 1 base and V by 4 bases; bases with no gene match: 4. This CDR3 reads CASSQGAGSNQPQHF. In DNA form, the CDR3 reads TGCGCCAGCAGCCAGGGGGCCGGCAGCAATCAGCCCCAGCATTTT.

The V call is TRBV25-1, the J call TRBJ1-2, with D unclear. CDR3 length equals 13 residues. V gave up 0 bases and J gave up 6 bases, with 8 bases separating them. From germline, CDR1 is MGHDK and CDR2 SYGVNS. The CDR3 region has the DNA TGTGCCAGCAGTGAATACGGAGTTAATGGCTACACCTTC. Translated: CASSEYGVNGYTF.

The V and J genes are TRBV2 and TRBJ2-7; no clear D gene. The V gene's germline CDR1 is SNHLY and CDR2 FYNNEI. V gave up 7 bases and J gave up 4 bases, with 14 bases separating them. The CDR3 runs 13 residues. CDR3 residues: CASTQYGQYEQYF. The CDR3, as DNA: TGTGCCAGCACTCAGTATGGGCAGTACGAGCAGTACTTC.

The chain joins TRBV10-2 to TRBJ2-2; the match to TRBD1 covers 7 bases. Germline values: CDR1 WSHSY, CDR2 SAAADI. Trimming took 10 bases from V and 3 from J; bases not matched to a gene: 8. The CDR3 loop spans 14 amino acids. CDR3 residues: CATKQGSDTGELFF. In DNA form, the CDR3 reads TGCGCCACCAAACAGGGGTCGGACACCGGGGAGCTGTTTTTT.

This clone was recorded only once. Other DNA sequences in the sample encode the same CDR3. This chain links TRBV19 with TRBJ2-7, with 10 bases matching TRBD2. CDR3 length: 14 residues. Per germline, CDR1 LNHDA and CDR2 SQIVND (reference sequence). The V segment lost 6 bases and the J segment 3 bases; nucleotides outside the gene matches: 5. CDR3 loop: CASSETSGNYEQYF. DNA for the CDR3: TGTGCCAGTAGCGAAACTAGCGGGAACTACGAGCAGTACTTC.

The rearrangement joins TRBV2 to TRBJ2-7; 7 nucleotides agree with TRBD1. With 7 bases clipped from V and 1 base from J, the junction kept 13 bases outside the gene matches. Germline CDR1 is SNHLY and CDR2 is FYNNEI. The CDR3 is 16 residues long. As DNA, the CDR3 is TGTGCCAGCACCTCCCCCGAAGGACAGGCTTCCTACGAGCAGTACTTC. Amino acids: CASTSPEGQASYEQYF.

The chain carries TRBV13 and TRBJ2-7; 10 bases match TRBD2. CDR3 size: 15 residues. Germline-derived CDR1 and CDR2 are PRHDT and FYEKMQ (reference sequence). V lost 4 bases and J lost 4; bases outside the gene matches: 7. The CDR3 sequence: CASSWGLAREYEQYF. The CDR3 region has the DNA TGTGCCAGCAGCTGGGGACTAGCGAGAGAATACGAGCAGTACTTC.

The chain links TRBV9 to TRBJ2-3; 9 bases line up with TRBD1. J gave up 3 bases and V 0 bases, and 5 bases lay outside the gene matches. The CDR3 consists of 16 residues. The V gene's germline CDR1 is SGDLS and CDR2 YYNGEE. As DNA, the CDR3 is TGTGCCAGCAGCGTAGCTTTGACAGGGGGGACAGATACGCAGTATTTT. This sequence encodes CASSVALTGGTDTQYF.

The chain recombines TRBV28 with TRBJ2-7; the D gene is possibly TRBD2 (6 bases). Trimming removed 10 bases from V and 12 bases from J, with 19 bases in between. CDR3 length: 11 residues. The germline gives CDR1 MDHEN, CDR2 SYDVKM. CDR3 bases: TGTGCCACCAGCGATCGGGGGACCGCGTACTTC. This sequence encodes CATSDRGTAYF.

The rearrangement uses TRBV5-1 and TRBJ2-1; the match to TRBD2 covers 7 bases. V shed 5 bases and J 0 bases; nucleotides not matched to a gene: 8. The germline V gene encodes CDR1 SGHRS and CDR2 YFSETQ. The CDR3 length is 16 residues. In DNA form, the CDR3 reads TGCGCCAGCAGGGATGGGGGGGGGAGCTCCTACAATGAGCAGTTCTTC. It yields the protein CASRDGGGSSYNEQFF.

The chain carries TRBV5-6 and TRBJ2-7, with 11 bases aligning to TRBD2. Trimming cost V 0 bases and J 0 bases; bases outside gene matches: 5. CDR3 size: 17 residues. The V gene's germline CDR1 is SGHDT and CDR2 YYEEEE. CDR3 nucleotides: TGTGCCAGCAGCTTGGCCCTAGCGGGAGGCTTCTCCTACGAGCAGTACTTC. Residues: CASSLALAGGFSYEQYF.